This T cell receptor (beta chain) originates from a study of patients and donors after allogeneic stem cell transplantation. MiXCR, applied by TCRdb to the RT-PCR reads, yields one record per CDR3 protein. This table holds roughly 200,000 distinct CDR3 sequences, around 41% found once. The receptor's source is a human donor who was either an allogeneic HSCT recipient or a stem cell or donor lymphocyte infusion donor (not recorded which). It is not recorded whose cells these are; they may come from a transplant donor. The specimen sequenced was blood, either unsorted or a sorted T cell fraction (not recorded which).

CDR3 sequence reads: CASSASLNTEAFF. The DNA for the CDR3 is TGTGCCAGCAGTGCCAGCCTGAACACTGAAGCTTTCTTT. The chain has TRBV6-4 and TRBJ1-1; no firm D call. V was clipped by 4 bases and J by 0 bases, with 6 bases between them. Germline V gene lookup returns CDR1 MRHNA and CDR2 SNTAGT. CDR3 length: 13 amino acids.